The 19 T cell receptor beta chains below come from one sample, sequenced in a study of control samples from healthy donors and cancer patients. The repertoire was sequenced with immunoSEQ multiplex PCR; TCRdb's copy has only in-frame clones and lacks some. The data show 150,000 or so clones, with over 85% seen just once and roughly 6.2% held by the top ten. Sequencing was done on a sample of blood. Source of these receptors: a man younger than 35 in good health.

This sequence joins TRBV27 and TRBJ2-1; 12 bases map to TRBD2. V shed 2 bases and J 0 bases; nucleotides not matched to a gene: 8. The CDR3 is 19 residues long. Germline values: CDR1 MNHEY, CDR2 SMNVEV (reference sequence). Here the CDR3 reads CASSLLGLAGPSSYNEQFF. CDR3 DNA sequence: TGTGCCAGCAGTTTACTTGGACTAGCGGGGCCCAGCTCCTACAATGAGCAGTTCTTC.

The V and J genes are TRBV27 and TRBJ2-7; 9 bases align to TRBD2. With 6 bases clipped from V and 5 bases from J, the junction kept 8 bases outside the gene matches. Per germline, CDR1 MNHEY and CDR2 SMNVEV (reference sequence). The CDR3 is 14 residues long. As DNA, the CDR3 is TGTGCCAGCAGCCACGGGACTAGCCGCCACGAGCAGTACTTC. Translation: CASSHGTSRHEQYF.

In its sample, this clone was seen once. The genes are TRBV28 and TRBJ1-2; D uncertain. CDR1 and CDR2 (germline): MDHEN, SYDVKM. Trimming pared 6 bases from V and 6 bases from J, leaving 14 bases between. The length of the CDR3 is 13 residues. CDR3 sequence: CASREIPRDGYTF. CDR3 coding DNA: TGTGCCAGCAGGGAGATACCTAGGGATGGCTACACCTTC.

This rearrangement joins TRBV11-3 to TRBJ2-1; D is possibly TRBD1 (5 bases). The germline CDR1 and CDR2 sequences are SGHNT and YENEEA. This CDR3 comprises 12 residues. Trimming took 5 bases from V and 9 from J, leaving 11 bases between them. As DNA, the CDR3 is TGTGCCAGCAGCATACTTAGGGGTGAGCAGTTCTTC. This codes for CASSILRGEQFF.

This chain joins TRBV11-2 and TRBJ1-1; no clear D. CDR3 length: 14 amino acids. Germline CDR1 and CDR2: SGHAT and FQNNGV. Between the trimmed V and J ends, which lost 5 bases and 4 bases, there was a span of 14 bases. CDR3 amino acids: CASSLSGDVTEAFF. The CDR3 DNA reads as TGTGCCAGCAGCCTTAGTGGGGATGTCACTGAAGCTTTCTTT. Using reference TRBV11-2 and TRBJ1-1 for the parts outside the CDR3, the full variable domain is EAGVAQSPRYKIIEKRQSVAFWCNPISGHATLYWYQQILGQGPKLLIQFQNNGVVDDSQLPKDRFSAERLKGVDSTLKIQPAKLEDSAVYLCASSLSGDVTEAFFGQGTRLTVV.

The J gene is TRBJ1-3, the V gene TRBV7-6; D uncertain. Germline CDR1 is SGHVS and CDR2 is FNYEAQ. V was shortened by 3 bases and J by 1 base, with 4 bases between the two germline ends. This CDR3 is built from 13 residues. The CDR3 protein is CASSFGSGNTIYF. The DNA of the CDR3 is TGTGCCAGCAGCTTTGGGTCTGGAAACACCATATATTTT. The variable domain in full, completed from reference TRBV7-6 and TRBJ1-3, reads GAGVSQSPRYKVTKRGQDVALRCDPISGHVSLYWYRQALGQGPEFLTYFNYEAQQDKSGLPNDRFSAERPEGSISTLTIQRTEQRDSAMYRCASSFGSGNTIYFGEGSWLTVV.

The rearrangement links TRBV23-1 to TRBJ2-7, with D unclear. TRBV23-1 counts as an open reading frame of uncertain function. This CDR3 has 11 residues. V lost 5 bases, J lost 8 bases, and 10 bases lay in between. The CDR3: CASSRARQQYF. CDR3 DNA: TGCGCCAGCAGTAGGGCGCGGCAGCAGTACTTC.

The J gene is TRBJ2-2, the V gene TRBV5-6; D is possibly TRBD1 or TRBD2 (5 bases each). The CDR3 is 16 residues long. Germline-derived CDR1 and CDR2 are SGHDT and YYEEEE. The ends were cut back, 0 bases at V and 1 base at J, with 10 bases in the middle. CDR3 protein: CASSLGPGRNTGELFF. The DNA for the CDR3 is TGTGCCAGCAGCTTGGGCCCGGGGCGGAACACCGGGGAGCTGTTTTTT.

J is TRBJ1-2 and V is TRBV11-2; D possibly corresponds to TRBD1 (6 bases). The CDR3 runs to 14 residues. Trimming pared 5 bases from V and 4 bases from J, leaving 14 bases between. Germline loops: CDR1 SGHAT, CDR2 FQNNGV. This CDR3 is CASSTQGRPYGYTF. DNA of the CDR3: TGTGCCAGCAGCACACAGGGTAGGCCCTATGGCTACACCTTC.

The chain recombines TRBV4-2 with TRBJ1-2; 7 bases map to TRBD1. The V and J ends lost 1 base and 7 bases, in that order; junction bases with no gene match: 6. Germline values: CDR1 LGHNA, CDR2 YNFKEQ. The CDR3 length is 14 residues. CDR3 residues: CASSQGQGVGGYTF. The DNA of the CDR3 is TGTGCCAGCAGCCAAGGTCAGGGGGTCGGTGGCTACACCTTC.

The chain combines TRBV7-9 with TRBJ1-2; 8 nucleotides agree with TRBD1. CDR1 SEHNR and CDR2 FQNEAQ come from the germline V gene (reference sequence). Trimming cost V 7 bases and J 6 bases; bases outside gene matches: 7. The CDR3 loop spans 13 amino acids. Here the CDR3 DNA reads TGTGCCAGCACCGGAGAACAGGGGGATGGCTACACCTTC. This codes for CASTGEQGDGYTF.

The rearrangement uses TRBV7-6 and TRBJ2-3; 10 bases map to TRBD2. Germline V gene data show CDR1 as SGHVS and CDR2 as FNYEAQ. The CDR3 contains 16 residues. V lost 0 bases, J lost 3 bases, and 3 bases stayed unmatched. CDR3 protein: CASSLASTSGTDTQYF. The CDR3 DNA reads TGTGCCAGCAGCTTAGCGTCGACTAGCGGGACAGATACGCAGTATTTT.

The J gene is TRBJ1-4, the V gene TRBV6-5; a possible D gene is TRBD1 (6 bases). Germline V CDR1 and CDR2: MNHEY, SVGAGI. V lost 6 bases and J 1 base, leaving 12 bases between the germline ends. CDR3 length: 15 amino acids. The CDR3 nucleotides are TGTGCCAGCAGGAAACAGGGCATAACTAATGAAAAACTGTTTTTT. Its translation: CASRKQGITNEKLFF.

The genes are TRBV30 and TRBJ1-5; D is possibly TRBD1 (5 bases). CDR3 length: 13 residues. Looked up from germline, CDR1 is GTSNPN and CDR2 is SVGIG (reference sequence). Trimming shortened V by 2 bases and J by 7 bases, and 12 bases separated the two germline ends. The CDR3 is CAWSQNRDQPQHF. The CDR3, as DNA: TGTGCCTGGAGTCAAAATAGGGACCAGCCCCAGCATTTT.

The rearrangement joins TRBV7-4 to TRBJ1-6, with D hard to call. The CDR3 loop spans 11 amino acids. In germline, CDR1 is SGHVT, CDR2 SQSDAQ. Trimming removed 1 base at V and 16 bases at J, with 8 bases between. CDR3 loop: CASSLESLLHF. The CDR3 bases are TGTGCCAGCAGCTTAGAATCTCTGCTCCACTTT.

The genes are TRBV29-1 and TRBJ2-2, with D possibly matching TRBD2 (6 bases). V shed 4 bases and J shed 4 bases, with 16 bases lying between them. The CDR3 extends over 15 amino acids. Germline V gene lookup returns CDR1 SQVTM and CDR2 ANQGSEA. The CDR3 region is CSVGEPRAGTGELFF. In DNA form, the CDR3 reads TGCAGCGTTGGAGAGCCACGAGCGGGCACCGGGGAGCTGTTTTTT.

The chain is built from TRBV27 and TRBJ1-4, with TRBD1 as a possible D gene (5 bases). The CDR3 consists of 17 residues. Trimming removed 4 bases from V and 0 bases from J, with 15 bases in between. The germline V gene has CDR1 MNHEY and CDR2 SMNVEV (reference sequence). CDR3 DNA sequence: TGTGCCAGCAGTTGGGACGTACAACGTGCAACTAATGAAAAACTGTTTTTT. Its translation: CASSWDVQRATNEKLFF.

The genes are TRBV5-1 and TRBJ2-2, with D perhaps being TRBD1 or TRBD2 (5 bases each). With 0 bases removed from V and 6 bases from J, the gap between germline ends came to 18 bases. Germline values: CDR1 SGHRS, CDR2 YFSETQ. This CDR3 comprises 17 residues. For the CDR3, the DNA is TGCGCCAGCAGCTTGGCCCCAGTCAGGGAGCGACCCGGGGAGCTGTTTTTT. Encoded protein: CASSLAPVRERPGELFF.

This rearrangement joins TRBV6-4 to TRBJ2-2; D is unresolved. This CDR3 is 12 amino acids long. The V end lost 4 bases, the J end lost 4 bases, and 4 bases lay between the germline ends. CDR1 is MRHNA and CDR2 is SNTAGT in the germline V gene. CDR3 nucleotide sequence: TGTGCCAGCAGTGGACCCACCGGGGAGCTGTTTTTT. Translating it yields CASSGPTGELFF.